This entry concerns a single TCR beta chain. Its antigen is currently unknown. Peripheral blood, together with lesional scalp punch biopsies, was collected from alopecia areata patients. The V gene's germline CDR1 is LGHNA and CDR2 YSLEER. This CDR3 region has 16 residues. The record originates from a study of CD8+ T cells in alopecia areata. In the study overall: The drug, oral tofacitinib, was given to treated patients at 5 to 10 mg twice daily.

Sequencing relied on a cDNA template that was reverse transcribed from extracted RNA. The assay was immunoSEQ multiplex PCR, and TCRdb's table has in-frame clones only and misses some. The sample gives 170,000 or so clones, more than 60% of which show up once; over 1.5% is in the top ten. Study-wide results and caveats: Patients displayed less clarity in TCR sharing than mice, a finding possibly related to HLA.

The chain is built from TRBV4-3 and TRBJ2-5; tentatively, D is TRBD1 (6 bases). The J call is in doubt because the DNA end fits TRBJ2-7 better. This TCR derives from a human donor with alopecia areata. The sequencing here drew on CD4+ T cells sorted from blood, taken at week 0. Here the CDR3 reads CASSQDAQGLAYEQYF. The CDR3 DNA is TGCGCCAGCAGCCAAGATGCACAGGGCCTAGCCTACGAGCAGTACTTC.